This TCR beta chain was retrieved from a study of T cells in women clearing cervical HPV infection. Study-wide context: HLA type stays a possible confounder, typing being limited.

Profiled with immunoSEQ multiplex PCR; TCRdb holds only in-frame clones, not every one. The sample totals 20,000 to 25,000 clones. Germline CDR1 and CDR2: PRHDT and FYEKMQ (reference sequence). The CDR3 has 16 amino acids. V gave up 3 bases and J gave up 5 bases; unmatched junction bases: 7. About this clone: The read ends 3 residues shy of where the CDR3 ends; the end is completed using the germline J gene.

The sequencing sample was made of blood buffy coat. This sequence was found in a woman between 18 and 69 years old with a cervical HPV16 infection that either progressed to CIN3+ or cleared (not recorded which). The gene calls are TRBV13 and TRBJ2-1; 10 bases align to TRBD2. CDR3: CASSFPASGGHNEQFF. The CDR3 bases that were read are TGTGCCAGCAGCTTCCCTGCTAGCGGGGGCCACAATGAG.